This T cell receptor beta chain stems from a study of shared clonotypes between healthy human individuals. Study-wide findings and caveats: Exclusively blood specimens were collected; tissue repertoires likely differ. A handful of donors had 5% to 6% of their naive CD4 clonotypes in common. Only a few donors were included, so the genetic and exposure-history diversity represented was limited.

Using immunoSEQ multiplex PCR, the repertoire was profiled, and TCRdb retains in-frame clones only, with some absent. The sample has approximately 320,000 clones; around 87% are singletons. In regard to this clone: The antigen is not known.

The receptor comes from a man aged 18 to 29 in good health. The specimen sequenced was memory CD8+ T cells sorted from blood. Subset indicated: CD45RO+ cells pooled with CCR7-negative TemRA cells.

For the CDR3, the DNA is TGTGCCAGCAGCTCCACCTGGGGGTATAGCTCCTACGAGCAGTACTTC. It yields the protein CASSSTWGYSSYEQYF. The chain links TRBV7-9 to TRBJ2-7; the D call may be TRBD1 or TRBD2 (5 bases each). Trimming pared 4 bases from V and 0 bases from J, leaving 16 bases between. The germline CDR1 and CDR2 sequences are SEHNR and FQNEAQ (reference sequence). This CDR3 is 16 amino acids long. The whole variable domain, filled in from reference TRBV7-9 and TRBJ2-7, reads DTGVSQNPRHKITKRGQNVTFRCDPISEHNRLYWYRQTLGQGPEFLTYFQNEAQLEKSRLLSDRFSAERPKGSFSTLEIQRTEQGDSAMYLCASSSTWGYSSYEQYFGPGTRLTVT.